This TCR beta chain emerged from a study of T-cell memory formation after mild COVID-19. Study results and limitations: Clones from the second wave (peaking day 37) had unconfirmed SARS-CoV-2 specificity. Balance between CD4 and CD8 was seen in clones contracting day 15 to 85, and a CD4+ lean was seen in later expanders. Memory from before infection featured some responding clones, which suggests cross-reactive memory joined.

TCRdb itself ran the 5' RACE reads through MiXCR, one entry per CDR3 protein. The sample carries 160,000 or so distinct CDR3 sequences, roughly 28% recorded once. As to this clonotype: Its antigen is not known.

Germline V gives CDR1 SQVTM, CDR2 ANQGSEA. V was clipped by 3 bases and J by 6 bases, with 8 bases between them. CDR3 length: 11 amino acids. Sequencing was done on a sample of PBMCs or a T cell subset sorted from them (not recorded which). The chain carries TRBV29-1 and TRBJ1-2, with no clear D. This receptor was taken from an adult woman who had mild COVID-19 (a few samples of this study predate the infection). Cell type and time point are not known. The CDR3 DNA reads as TGCAGCGTTGAGGCTGGAAATGGCTACACCTTC. It encodes CSVEAGNGYTF.